These 4 T cell receptor beta chains originate from one sample sequenced in a study of blood T cell repertoires in COVID-19. The assay was immunoSEQ multiplex PCR, and TCRdb's table has in-frame clones only and misses some. In the table there are some 240,000 clones, 84% of which are singletons. Material for sequencing was peripheral blood. The origin of the receptors is a woman aged 35 to 49 who had recovered from COVID-19.

The chain's CDR3 is CASKSWQGPDEQYF. The CDR3 DNA reads TGTGCCAGCAAGAGTTGGCAGGGTCCCGACGAGCAGTACTTC. The rearrangement uses TRBV28 and TRBJ2-7, with D possibly matching TRBD1 (5 bases). This CDR3 is built from 14 residues. The V gene's germline CDR1 is MDHEN and CDR2 SYDVKM. Trimming removed 7 bases at V and 5 bases at J, with 18 bases between.

This clone was observed at least ten times. The chain recombines TRBV5-4 with TRBJ2-7; D possibly corresponds to TRBD1 (5 bases). The CDR3 length is 16 residues. The V end lost 3 bases, the J end lost 2 bases, and 18 bases lay between the germline ends. Per the germline V gene, CDR1 is SGHNT and CDR2 is YYREEE (reference sequence). This CDR3 reads CASSSSPDKATYEQYF. The CDR3 DNA sequence: TGTGCCAGCAGCTCCTCCCCGGACAAGGCTACCTACGAGCAGTACTTC.

The DNA of the CDR3 is TGCAGTGCTAGTTCTACCGATCAGCCCCAGCATTTT. It translates to CSASSTDQPQHF. The chain is built from TRBV20-1 and TRBJ1-5, with D uncertain. V was trimmed by 3 bases and J by 5 bases, leaving 8 bases between them. This CDR3 has 12 residues. The germline CDR1 and CDR2 sequences are DFQATT and SNEGSKA (reference sequence).

V usage is TRBV27 and J usage is TRBJ1-1, with unresolved D. Trimming removed 1 base from V and 1 base from J, with 16 bases in between. This CDR3 contains 17 residues. From germline, CDR1 is MNHEY and CDR2 SMNVEV (reference sequence). DNA for the CDR3: TGTGCCAGCAGTTTATGGGCTTCGGGCGCGGGGAACACTGAAGCTTTCTTT. Translation: CASSLWASGAGNTEAFF.